These 9 T cell receptor beta chains share one sample of origin, sequenced in a study of T cells in Graves' hyperthyroidism and ophthalmopathy (dated by TCRdb to about 2019). The method behind the library was multiplex PCR. The listed sequencing device is Illumina HiSeq 2000. Amplification of TCR beta CDR3 regions was carried out from RNA transcripts. The TCR CDR3 was subjected to a first round of RT-PCR using the HTBI primer set and the Qiagen OneStep RT-PCR kit. TCRdb reprocessed the public reads (quality trimming at Q25 with fastp, clone calling with MiXCR) and kept in-frame beta chains. Under each unique CDR3 protein, matching rows form one entry showing the most common genes and DNA. Present in this sample are over 500,000 distinct CDR3 sequences, about 16% of which were seen just once. The ten largest clones add up to approximately 30% of the sample. The sample consisted of blood. All receptors derive from a woman aged 25 to 39 with Graves' ophthalmopathy.

In the case of this clonotype: A much larger clone sits a single nucleotide away, making a read error possible. The gene calls are TRBV29-1 and TRBJ2-1; a possible D gene is TRBD2 (5 bases). The CDR3 length is 13 residues. The V gene's germline CDR1 is SQVTM and CDR2 ANQGSEA. CDR3: CGVAQRSYNEQFF. CDR3 DNA sequence: TGCGGCGTTGCTCAGCGGTCCTACAATGAGCAGTTCTTC.

This clonotype was counted ten times or more. The CDR3, as DNA: TGTGCCAGCAGCTCCTATGGGACTAGCGGGTACGAGCAGTACTTC. This codes for CASSSYGTSGYEQYF. This rearrangement joins TRBV13 to TRBJ2-7; 12 nucleotides agree with TRBD2. This CDR3 region has 15 residues. Germline values: CDR1 PRHDT, CDR2 FYEKMQ (reference sequence). With V trimmed by 4 bases and J by 4 bases, 5 bases remained unmatched.

The rearrangement joins TRBV20-1 to TRBJ2-5, with 7 positions matching TRBD2. Germline values: CDR1 DFQATT, CDR2 SNEGSKA (reference sequence). The CDR3 loop spans 15 amino acids. J lost 4 bases, V lost 6 bases, and 14 bases had no gene match. The CDR3 DNA reads as TGCAGTGCGACCCAGAGACTAGCCCGGGGAGAGACCCAGTACTTC. Protein sequence: CSATQRLARGETQYF.

This clonotype was observed a handful of times. This chain joins TRBV6-2 or TRBV6-3 and TRBJ1-1; TRBD1 is a possible D gene (5 bases). V was shortened by 8 bases and J by 2 bases, with 15 bases between the two germline ends. This CDR3 has 14 residues. The V gene's germline CDR1 is MNHEY and CDR2 SVGEGT. CDR3: CASRQGLGNTEAFF. For the CDR3, the DNA is TGTGCCAGCCGCCAGGGACTGGGCAACACTGAAGCTTTCTTT.

V gene TRBV29-1 combines with J gene TRBJ2-7; 7 nucleotides align to TRBD2. This CDR3 contains 13 residues. Per the germline V gene, CDR1 is SQVTM and CDR2 is ANQGSEA. Trimming at V came to 4 bases and at J to 3 bases, leaving 6 bases not matched to a gene. The CDR3 DNA follows: TGCAGCGTTGGCTGGGAGGGATACTACGAGCAGTACTTC. Protein: CSVGWEGYYEQYF.

The chain has TRBV6-1 and TRBJ2-2; D call uncertain. Germline CDR1 MNHNS, CDR2 SASEGT. CDR3 size: 13 residues. V was clipped by 7 bases and J by 3 bases, with 9 bases between them. Here the CDR3 DNA reads TGTGCCAGCAAAAGTCGGGACACCGGGGAGCTGTTTTTT. It is translated as CASKSRDTGELFF.

The chain uses TRBV6-5 and TRBJ2-4; a weak D match, TRBD1 (6 bases). This CDR3 has 17 amino acids. CDR1 MNHEY and CDR2 SVGAGI come from the germline V gene. Trimming took off 0 bases at V and 2 bases at J, with 14 bases between the two ends. The CDR3 nucleotides are TGTGCCAGCAGTTACTCGATTGGGGGCTTGACCAAAAACATTCAGTACTTC. Translation gives CASSYSIGGLTKNIQYF.

This clonotype was recorded a few times. The CDR3 loop reads CASMRQGGDEQYF. In DNA form, the CDR3 reads TGTGCCAGCATGAGACAGGGAGGGGACGAGCAGTACTTC. The V and J genes are TRBV6-2 or TRBV6-3 and TRBJ2-7; the D call may be TRBD1 or TRBD2 (7 bases each). Germline loops: CDR1 MNHEY, CDR2 SVGEGT. V was pared by 7 bases and J by 5 bases, with 15 bases between. The CDR3 has 13 amino acids.

The chain employs TRBV6-1 and TRBJ2-3; possible D gene TRBD1, 6 bases. CDR1 MNHNS and CDR2 SASEGT come from the germline V gene. CDR3 length equals 13 residues. V dropped 6 bases and J dropped 2 bases, with 9 bases sitting between them. CDR3 bases: TGTGCCAGCAGGGGACACCCCACAGATACGCAGTATTTT. Its translation: CASRGHPTDTQYF.